The subject of this entry is one T cell receptor (beta chain). Here immunoSEQ multiplex PCR was the method, and the copy in TCRdb shows in-frame clones only, minus some. The top ten clones hold 1.6% of a sample with 180,000 or so clones, about 87% of them seen once. The ends were cut back, 5 bases at V and 0 bases at J, with 14 bases in the middle. Per germline, CDR1 SGHVS and CDR2 FQNEAQ. This CDR3 contains 16 residues. The data stem from a study of blood T cell repertoires in COVID-19. V gene TRBV7-8 combines with J gene TRBJ1-3, with D perhaps matching TRBD1 (5 bases). Sequencing was done on a sample of peripheral blood. The origin of this receptor is a woman aged 50 to 60 with acute or convalescent COVID-19. The CDR3 bases are TGTGCCAGCAGCGTAAATATCGGGGGCTCTGGAAACACCATATATTTT. Translating it yields CASSVNIGGSGNTIYF.